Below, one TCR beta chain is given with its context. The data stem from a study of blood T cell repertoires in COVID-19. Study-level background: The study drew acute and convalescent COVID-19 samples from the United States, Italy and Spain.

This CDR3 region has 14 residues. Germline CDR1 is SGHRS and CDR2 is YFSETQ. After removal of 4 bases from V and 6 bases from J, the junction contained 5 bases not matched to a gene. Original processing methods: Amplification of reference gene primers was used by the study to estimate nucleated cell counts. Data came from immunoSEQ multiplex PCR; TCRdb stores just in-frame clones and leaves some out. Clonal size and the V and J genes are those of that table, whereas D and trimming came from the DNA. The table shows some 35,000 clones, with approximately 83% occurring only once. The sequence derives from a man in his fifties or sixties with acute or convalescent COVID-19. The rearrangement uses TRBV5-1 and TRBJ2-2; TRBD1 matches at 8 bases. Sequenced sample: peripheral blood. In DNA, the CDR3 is TGCGCCAGCAGCAGGGGACAGGTCCCCGGGGAGCTGTTTTTT. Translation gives CASSRGQVPGELFF.